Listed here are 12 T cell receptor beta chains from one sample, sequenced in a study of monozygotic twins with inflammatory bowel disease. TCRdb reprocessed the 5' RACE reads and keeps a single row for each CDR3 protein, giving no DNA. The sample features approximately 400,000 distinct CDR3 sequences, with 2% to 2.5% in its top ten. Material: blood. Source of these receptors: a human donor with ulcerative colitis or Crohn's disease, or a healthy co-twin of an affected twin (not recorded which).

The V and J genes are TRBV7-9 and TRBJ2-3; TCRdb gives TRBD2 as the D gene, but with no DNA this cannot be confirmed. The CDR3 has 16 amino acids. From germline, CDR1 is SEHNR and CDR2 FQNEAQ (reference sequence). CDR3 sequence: CASSGGLAEPTDTQYF.

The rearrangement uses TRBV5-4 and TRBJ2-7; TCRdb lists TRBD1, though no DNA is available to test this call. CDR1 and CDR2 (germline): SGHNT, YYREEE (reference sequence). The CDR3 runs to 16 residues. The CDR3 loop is CASSPVRGGRSYEQYF.

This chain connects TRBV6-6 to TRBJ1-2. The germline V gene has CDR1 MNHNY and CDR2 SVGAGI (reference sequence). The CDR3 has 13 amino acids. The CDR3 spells CASSPDGGYGYTF.

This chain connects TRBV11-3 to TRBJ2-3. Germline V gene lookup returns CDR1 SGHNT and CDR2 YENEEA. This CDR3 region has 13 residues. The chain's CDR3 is CASSLEFTDTQYF.

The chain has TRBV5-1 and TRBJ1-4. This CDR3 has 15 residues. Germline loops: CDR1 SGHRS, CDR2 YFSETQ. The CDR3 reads CASSLGHATNEKLFF. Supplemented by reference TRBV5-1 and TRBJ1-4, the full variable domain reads KAGVTQTPRYLIKTRGQQVTLSCSPISGHRSVSWYQQTPGQGLQFLFEYFSETQRNKGNFPGRFSGRQFSNSRSEMNVSTLELGDSALYLCASSLGHATNEKLFFGSGTQLSVL.

The CDR3 spells CAWSFRDSEAFF. The chain joins TRBV30 to TRBJ1-1; there is no DNA to check the TCRdb D call of TRBD1. Per germline, CDR1 GTSNPN and CDR2 SVGIG (reference sequence). CDR3 length: 12 residues.

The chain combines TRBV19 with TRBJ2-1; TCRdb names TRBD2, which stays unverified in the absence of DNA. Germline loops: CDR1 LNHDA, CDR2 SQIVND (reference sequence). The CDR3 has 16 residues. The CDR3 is CASSVSGIRTYNEQFF.

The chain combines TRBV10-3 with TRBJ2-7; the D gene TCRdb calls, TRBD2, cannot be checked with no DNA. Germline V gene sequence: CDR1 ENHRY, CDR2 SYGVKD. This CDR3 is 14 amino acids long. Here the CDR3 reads CAISVAGEVNEQYF.

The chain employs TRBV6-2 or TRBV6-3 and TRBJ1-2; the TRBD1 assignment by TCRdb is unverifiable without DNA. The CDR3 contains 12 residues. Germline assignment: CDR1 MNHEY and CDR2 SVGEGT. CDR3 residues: CASSPGGNGYTF.

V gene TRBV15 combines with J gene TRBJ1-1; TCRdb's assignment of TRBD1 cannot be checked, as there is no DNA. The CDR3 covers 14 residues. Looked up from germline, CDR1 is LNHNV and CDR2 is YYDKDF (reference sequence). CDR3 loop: CAISTGGEDIEAFF. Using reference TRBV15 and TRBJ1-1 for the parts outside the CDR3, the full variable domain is DAMVIQNPRYQVTQFGKPVTLSCSQTLNHNVMYWYQQKSSQAPKLLFHYYDKDFNNEADTPDNFQSRRPNTSFCFLDIRSPGLGDTAMYLCAISTGGEDIEAFFGQGTRLTVV.

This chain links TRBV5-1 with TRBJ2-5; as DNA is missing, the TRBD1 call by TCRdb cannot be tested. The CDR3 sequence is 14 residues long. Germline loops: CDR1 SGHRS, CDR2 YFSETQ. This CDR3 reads CASSLEGGKETQYF.

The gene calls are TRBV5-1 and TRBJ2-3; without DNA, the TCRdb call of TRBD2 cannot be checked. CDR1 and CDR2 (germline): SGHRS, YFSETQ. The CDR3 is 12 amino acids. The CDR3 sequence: CASSPAGDTQYF.